What follows are 8 T cell receptor beta chains derived from one specimen sequenced in a study of glioma-infiltrating T cells after dendritic cell vaccination. The protocol was immunoSEQ multiplex PCR, while the TCRdb copy is restricted to in-frame clones and leaves out a portion. Of around 62,000 clones listed, around four fifths are singletons. This specimen consisted of blood, obtained before dendritic cell vaccination. These receptors all come from a human donor with glioblastoma.

The V gene is TRBV13, the J gene TRBJ1-5; 7 bases fit TRBD1. V lost 5 bases and J lost 0; bases outside the gene matches: 4. The CDR3 spans 15 residues. Germline CDR1 is PRHDT and CDR2 is FYEKMQ (reference sequence). Here the CDR3 reads CASSLHRGSNQPQHF. Here the CDR3 DNA reads TGTGCCAGCAGCCTACACAGGGGTAGCAATCAGCCCCAGCATTTT.

The gene calls are TRBV30 and TRBJ1-2; TRBD1 agrees at 7 bases. The CDR3 is 15 amino acids. Germline V gives CDR1 GTSNPN, CDR2 SVGIG (reference sequence). V shed 6 bases, J shed 1 base, and the junction held 11 bases outside the gene matches. The CDR3 protein is CACPEGQGGNYGYTF. The CDR3 nucleotides are TGTGCCTGCCCCGAGGGGCAGGGGGGTAACTATGGCTACACCTTC.

The sample holds one count of this clone. J is TRBJ1-1 and V is TRBV15; TRBD1 might be the D (6 bases). The germline CDR1 and CDR2 sequences are LNHNV and YYDKDF (reference sequence). V shed 3 bases and J shed 2 bases, with 19 bases lying between them. CDR3 length equals 17 residues. CDR3 DNA sequence: TGTGCCACCAGCAGTGAACAGGGTGGGAGACTTAACACTGAAGCTTTCTTT. Amino acids: CATSSEQGGRLNTEAFF.

This clone was detected only once. The chain has TRBV4-2 and TRBJ2-5; 7 bases line up with TRBD2. The CDR3 length is 15 residues. Germline lookup yields CDR1 LGHNA and CDR2 YNFKEQ. The trim removed 0 bases at V and 4 bases at J, leaving 5 bases unmatched. CDR3 loop: CASSQERTSGETQYF. The CDR3 nucleotides are TGTGCCAGCAGCCAAGAGAGGACTAGTGGAGAGACCCAGTACTTC.

The J gene is TRBJ1-1, the V gene TRBV5-1, with D perhaps TRBD1 (5 bases). The CDR3 is made up of 16 amino acids. V gave up 4 bases and J gave up 1 base, with 17 bases separating them. From germline, CDR1 is SGHRS and CDR2 YFSETQ. In DNA form, the CDR3 reads TGCGCCAGCAGCCCCGTTGTAGGGAGGGGGAACACTGAAGCTTTCTTT. Its protein product is CASSPVVGRGNTEAFF.

This chain joins TRBV27 and TRBJ1-6, with D tentatively TRBD1 (5 bases). The germline V gene encodes CDR1 MNHEY and CDR2 SMNVEV (reference sequence). V was shortened by 3 bases and J by 10 bases, with 13 bases between the two germline ends. This CDR3 is 14 amino acids long. The CDR3 is CASSFSRANSPLHF. The CDR3 DNA reads TGTGCCAGCAGTTTTAGCAGGGCAAACTCACCCCTCCACTTT.

This clone was seen only once. The V call is TRBV29-1, the J call TRBJ2-2; 7 nucleotides agree with TRBD2. The CDR3 covers 11 residues. Germline V lookup: CDR1 SQVTM, CDR2 ANQGSEA. The junction had 1 base not matched to a gene; V was cut back by 7 bases and J by 5 bases. Here the CDR3 reads CSGGGTGELFF. The CDR3 bases are TGCAGCGGGGGGGGGACCGGGGAGCTGTTTTTT.

The CDR3 DNA sequence: TGTGCCAGCAGCCAAGTTGGAGGGAGCTACGAGCAGTACTTC. Protein sequence: CASSQVGGSYEQYF. This sequence joins TRBV14 and TRBJ2-5; perhaps TRBD2 as D (6 bases). Judging by the DNA end, TRBJ2-7 fits better; the J call may be wrong. The CDR3 has 14 amino acids. CDR1 is SGHDN, CDR2 FVKESK, per germline.